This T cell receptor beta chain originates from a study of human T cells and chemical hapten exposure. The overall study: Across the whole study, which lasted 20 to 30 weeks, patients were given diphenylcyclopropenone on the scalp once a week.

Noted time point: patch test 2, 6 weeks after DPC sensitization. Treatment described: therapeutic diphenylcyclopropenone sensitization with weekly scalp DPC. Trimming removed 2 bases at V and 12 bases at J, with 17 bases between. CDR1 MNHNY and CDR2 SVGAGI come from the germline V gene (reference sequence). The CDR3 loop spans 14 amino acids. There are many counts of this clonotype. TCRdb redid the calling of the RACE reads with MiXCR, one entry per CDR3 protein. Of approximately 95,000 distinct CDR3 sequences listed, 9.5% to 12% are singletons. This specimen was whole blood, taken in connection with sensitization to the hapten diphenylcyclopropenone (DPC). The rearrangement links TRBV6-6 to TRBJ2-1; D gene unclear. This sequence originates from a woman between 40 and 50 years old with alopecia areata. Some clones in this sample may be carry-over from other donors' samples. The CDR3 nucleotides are TGTGCCAGCAGTTACGATACCCCGCAGGACGGGCAGTTCTTC. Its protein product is CASSYDTPQDGQFF.